One and the same sample provided the 2 T cell receptor beta chains below, sequenced in a study of blood T cell repertoires in COVID-19. Some clones are missing from TCRdb's copy, which holds only in-frame ones; the method was immunoSEQ multiplex PCR. This sample yields 250,000 to 300,000 clones, of which about 86% are seen a single time; approximately 3.6% belongs to the top ten. Sequencing was done on a sample of PBMCs or T cells enriched from blood (not recorded which). The receptor source for this set is a man aged 50 or older who had recovered from COVID-19.

The rearrangement joins TRBV12-2 to TRBJ2-5; the D segment call TRBD2 is taken from the table without a DNA check. TRBV12-2 is marked as a pseudogene. The CDR3 length is 17 residues. Here the CDR3 DNA reads TGTGCAAGTCGCTTAGATTGGTCTAGCGGGGATAAAGAGACCCAGTACTTC. Its translation: CASRLDWSSGDKETQYF.

J is TRBJ2-1 and V is TRBV4-3, with 13 nucleotides matching TRBD2. The germline gives CDR1 LGHNA, CDR2 YSLEER. Trimming at V came to 1 base and at J to 5 bases, leaving 20 bases not matched to a gene. This CDR3 has 22 amino acids. CDR3 in amino acids: CASSQGINLGTSGAGFDNEQFF. CDR3 nucleotides: TGCGCCAGCAGCCAAGGGATCAATCTCGGGACTAGCGGGGCGGGGTTCGACAATGAGCAGTTCTTC.